This T cell receptor (beta chain) was found in a study of shared T cell receptors in the human thymus. Germline V gene sequence: CDR1 SGHRS, CDR2 YFSETQ. The V and J ends lost 4 bases and 4 bases, in that order; junction bases with no gene match: 15. There are 17 residues in the CDR3. Sequencing was performed with immunoSEQ multiplex PCR; in TCRdb, only in-frame clones are kept and a portion is missing. The sample holds around 340,000 clones, just under 95% seen once. The chain recombines TRBV5-1 with TRBJ2-7; 9 positions agree with TRBD2. This TCR was recovered from a human donor. The sample consisted of thymocytes. The CDR3 coding sequence is TGCGCCAGCAGCCCCGCAGCTGCGGGGGGGATCGCTTACGAGCAGTACTTC. Residues: CASSPAAAGGIAYEQYF.